The 5 T cell receptor beta chains listed next were all sequenced from one sample in a study of blood T cell repertoires in COVID-19. This table comes from immunoSEQ multiplex PCR, and its TCRdb copy is limited to in-frame clones, with some not included. Of under 300,000 clones listed, 85% to 95% are singletons. The sequencing sample was made of PBMCs or T cells enriched from blood (not recorded which). The receptors stem from a woman aged 18 to 35 who had recovered from COVID-19.

In its sample, this clone was seen once. The chain is built from TRBV25-1 and TRBJ1-3; no firm D call. Trimming took 7 bases from V and 8 from J, leaving 6 bases between them. CDR3 length: 10 residues. Germline V gives CDR1 MGHDK, CDR2 SYGVNS. The CDR3 reads CASKADTIYF. The CDR3 DNA sequence: TGTGCCAGCAAAGCCGACACCATATATTTT.

The chain carries TRBV4-1 and TRBJ2-3; D call uncertain. V lost 0 bases and J 10 bases, leaving 11 bases between the germline ends. Germline V gene sequence: CDR1 MGHRA, CDR2 YSYEKL. There are 13 residues in the CDR3. For the CDR3, the DNA is TGCGCCAGCAGCCAAGAAATCGAAGAGTCGCAGTATTTT. Protein: CASSQEIEESQYF.

The chain has TRBV3-1 (or the pseudogene TRBV3-2) and TRBJ1-1, with D hard to call. The germline V gene has CDR1 LGHDT and CDR2 YNNKEL (reference sequence). The CDR3 has 15 amino acids. V was clipped by 1 base and J by 1 base, with 10 bases between them. The CDR3 nucleotides are TGTGCCAGCAGCCAAGCATTTCGAGCGAACACTGAAGCTTTCTTT. This translates into CASSQAFRANTEAFF.

A single count supports this clone. V is TRBV7-2 and J is TRBJ2-7; the match to TRBD2 covers 10 bases. The ends lost 1 base at V and 4 bases at J; junction bases unmatched: 7. CDR3 length equals 16 residues. Germline V gene sequence: CDR1 SGHTA, CDR2 FQGNSA. The DNA of the CDR3 is TGTGCCAGCAGCTTAGAGGCTAGCGGGGGTCTATACGAGCAGTACTTC. It is translated as CASSLEASGGLYEQYF.

The rearrangement links TRBV5-1 to TRBJ1-2; TRBD1 aligns across 8 bases. The V gene's germline CDR1 is SGHRS and CDR2 YFSETQ. This CDR3 has 17 amino acids. V dropped 0 bases and J dropped 8; count of bases not matched to a gene: 15. The CDR3 DNA is TGCGCCAGCAGCTTGGATGGACAGGGTTTCGCCTCGGGGGGCTACACCTTC. Protein sequence: CASSLDGQGFASGGYTF.